This T cell receptor beta chain was profiled in a study of monozygotic twins with inflammatory bowel disease. From the 5' RACE reads, TCRdb lists one entry per CDR3 protein and no DNA. This listing includes 350,000 to 500,000 distinct CDR3 sequences. The CDR3 sequence is 14 residues long. Germline CDR1 is SGHRS and CDR2 is YFSETQ. The chain employs TRBV5-1 and TRBJ2-3. This TCR was sampled from a human donor with ulcerative colitis or Crohn's disease, or a healthy co-twin of an affected twin (not recorded which). Sequenced input: blood. CDR3 residues: CASSLDRVQDTQYF.